The 9 T cell receptor beta chains below were found in one sample sequenced in a study of blood T cell repertoires in COVID-19. This table comes from immunoSEQ multiplex PCR, and its TCRdb copy is limited to in-frame clones, with some not included. The repertoire holds under 200,000 clones, over 60% seen once, with 8% to 9.5% in the top ten. The sample comprised peripheral blood. All receptors come from a man aged 55 to 70 with acute or convalescent COVID-19.

The chain's CDR3 is CASRGGQNTEAFF. The CDR3 DNA reads as TGTGCCAGCAGGGGAGGACAAAACACTGAAGCTTTCTTT. This chain links TRBV12-3 or TRBV12-4 with TRBJ1-1, with TRBD1 as a possible D gene (5 bases). This CDR3 has 13 residues. Deletions cut 6 bases from V and 2 bases from J, with 10 bases between.

The J gene is TRBJ2-3, the V gene TRBV19; D perhaps matches TRBD1 (7 bases). The V and J ends lost 5 bases and 3 bases respectively, with 12 bases between them. CDR3 size: 14 residues. CDR1 LNHDA and CDR2 SQIVND come from the germline V gene (reference sequence). CDR3 in amino acids: CASSLSGGTDTQYF. The CDR3 DNA is TGTGCCAGTAGTCTATCAGGGGGGACAGATACGCAGTATTTT.

J is TRBJ2-7 and V is TRBV7-8; 9 bases line up with TRBD1. The length of the CDR3 is 14 residues. Per the germline V gene, CDR1 is SGHVS and CDR2 is FQNEAQ. The trim removed 5 bases at V and 6 bases at J, leaving 8 bases unmatched. CDR3 in DNA: TGTGCCAGCAGCCCAGTGGGACAGGGCATCGAGCAGTACTTC. This gives the protein CASSPVGQGIEQYF.

This chain uses TRBV9 with TRBJ1-1; 11 positions agree with TRBD1. CDR3 size: 14 residues. CDR1 is SGDLS, CDR2 YYNGEE, per germline. V lost 4 bases to trimming and J lost 4 bases; unmatched junction nucleotides: 3. The CDR3 sequence: CASSSGTGGTEAFF. As DNA, the CDR3 is TGTGCCAGCAGCTCCGGGACAGGGGGCACTGAAGCTTTCTTT.

The chain employs TRBV19 and TRBJ1-6, with 9 bases matching TRBD1. Germline V lookup: CDR1 LNHDA, CDR2 SQIVND (reference sequence). The CDR3 totals 18 residues. J was trimmed by 10 bases and V by 4 bases; bases with no gene match: 17. The CDR3 sequence is CASSNLQWGGQGHSPLHF. The DNA for the CDR3 is TGTGCCAGTAGTAACCTCCAATGGGGGGGACAGGGACACTCACCCCTCCACTTT.

Regarding this clone: The identical CDR3 is also encoded by other nucleotide sequences in the sample. This rearrangement joins TRBV5-1 to TRBJ2-3, with unresolved D. V was clipped by 0 bases and J by 2 bases, with 10 bases between them. The CDR3 sequence is 15 residues long. Looked up from germline, CDR1 is SGHRS and CDR2 is YFSETQ. The CDR3 DNA reads as TGCGCCAGCAGCTTGGTTGGGCGCTCCACAGATACGCAGTATTTT. Its translation is CASSLVGRSTDTQYF.

In its sample, this clone was seen once. The chain recombines TRBV6-1 with TRBJ2-1; 7 positions agree with TRBD1. Per the germline V gene, CDR1 is MNHNS and CDR2 is SASEGT. Trimming at V came to 1 base and at J to 4 bases, leaving 4 bases not matched to a gene. This CDR3 is built from 15 residues. CDR3 amino acids: CASSEDGDSYNEQFF. The DNA of the CDR3 is TGTGCCAGCAGTGAAGACGGGGACAGTTACAATGAGCAGTTCTTC.

In DNA form, the CDR3 reads TGTGCCTGGAGTGTACGGACAGATACGCAGTATTTT. Translation gives CAWSVRTDTQYF. V gene TRBV30 combines with J gene TRBJ2-3; D is uncertain. Germline V gene data show CDR1 as GTSNPN and CDR2 as SVGIG (reference sequence). The CDR3 covers 12 residues. Trimming left V 0 bases short and J 3 bases short, with 4 bases between.

This clone came up a few times. The chain recombines TRBV27 with TRBJ2-5, with no clear D. The germline gives CDR1 MNHEY, CDR2 SMNVEV (reference sequence). This CDR3 has 14 amino acids. V shed 5 bases and J shed 4 bases, with 14 bases lying between them. The CDR3 DNA follows: TGTGCCAGCAGTCAAAGATATACCGGAGAGACCCAGTACTTC. Residues: CASSQRYTGETQYF.